The 7 T cell receptor beta chains listed next were all sequenced from one sample in a study of blood T cell repertoires in COVID-19. TCRdb's copy holds only in-frame clones and misses some; the assay was immunoSEQ multiplex PCR. The sample carries roughly 400,000 clones, 85% to 90% recorded once. The specimen was PBMCs or T cells enriched from blood (not recorded which). All receptors derive from a man aged 25 to 40 who had recovered from COVID-19.

J is TRBJ2-2 and V is TRBV4-1; D uncertain. CDR1 MGHRA and CDR2 YSYEKL come from the germline V gene. This CDR3 has 16 amino acids. The V end lost 0 bases, the J end lost 0 bases, and 8 bases lay between the germline ends. The chain's CDR3 is CASSQDGLPNTGELFF. The CDR3 coding sequence is TGCGCCAGCAGCCAAGATGGCCTTCCGAACACCGGGGAGCTGTTTTTT.

This rearrangement joins TRBV7-2 to TRBJ2-7, with 10 bases fitting TRBD2. The length of the CDR3 is 17 residues. Trimming cost V 3 bases and J 3 bases; bases outside gene matches: 11. Germline assignment: CDR1 SGHTA and CDR2 FQGNSA. The CDR3 protein is CASSFSGLAGDLYEQYF. CDR3 nucleotide sequence: TGTGCCAGCAGCTTTTCAGGGCTAGCGGGGGACCTCTACGAGCAGTACTTC.

The chain uses TRBV10-1 and TRBJ2-2; the D gene is possibly TRBD2 (5 bases). Germline values: CDR1 WNHNN, CDR2 SYGVQD (reference sequence). V lost 6 bases and J 7 bases, leaving 15 bases between the germline ends. The CDR3 extends over 14 amino acids. CDR3 bases: TGCGCCAGCAGCCCCGGAGCCGGGGTCGGGGAGCTGTTTTTT. This gives the protein CASSPGAGVGELFF.

The rearrangement uses TRBV11-2 and TRBJ2-2; a possible D gene is TRBD1 (6 bases). Germline lookup yields CDR1 SGHAT and CDR2 FQNNGV. This CDR3 comprises 14 residues. V was pared by 5 bases and J by 7 bases, with 14 bases between. Written as DNA, the CDR3 is TGTGCCAGCAGCCACCGACAGGCCAGCGGGGAGCTGTTTTTT. Amino acids: CASSHRQASGELFF.

This clone was seen only once. This rearrangement joins TRBV18 to TRBJ2-1; D is unresolved. The V gene's germline CDR1 is KGHSH and CDR2 LQKENI. This CDR3 spans 13 amino acids. V shed 4 bases and J shed 6 bases, with 10 bases lying between them. The CDR3 is CASSHDWVNEQFF. In DNA, the CDR3 is TGTGCCAGCTCACACGACTGGGTCAATGAGCAGTTCTTC.

The gene calls are TRBV18 and TRBJ2-3, with D maybe TRBD2 (5 bases). V lost 2 bases to trimming and J lost 1 base, with 10 bases between them. The length of the CDR3 is 15 residues. Germline values: CDR1 KGHSH, CDR2 LQKENI. The CDR3 DNA is TGTGCCAGCTCACCAAGGGTGGGAGGCACAGATACGCAGTATTTT. Amino acid sequence: CASSPRVGGTDTQYF.

The CDR3 protein is CASSLAGQGVLYTQYF. In nucleotides, the CDR3 is TGCGCCAGCAGCTTGGCGGGACAGGGGGTTTTGTATACCCAGTACTTC. The rearrangement links TRBV5-1 to TRBJ2-5, with 11 nucleotides matching TRBD1. The length of the CDR3 is 16 residues. J was trimmed by 8 bases and V by 0 bases; bases with no gene match: 9. In germline, CDR1 is SGHRS, CDR2 YFSETQ.